These 13 T cell receptor beta chains were sequenced from one sample in a study of regulatory T cells in long-lasting Graves disease. Specified time point: persistent/refractory GD, antithyroid drugs over 5 years with positive TRAb. After RNA was extracted from PBMCs, the TCR library was made from it. The TCR beta library used iRepertoire HTBI primers with Arm-PCR amplification of CDR3. TCRdb reprocessed the multiplex PCR reads via MiXCR and lists one record per CDR3 protein. The sample carries over 450,000 distinct CDR3 sequences, 20% to 25% recorded once. The starting material was peripheral blood mononuclear cells (PBMCs), obtained when the disease was refractory, from a patient treated with antithyroid drugs. The receptors come from a female donor with Graves disease.

This clonotype was observed a few times. The gene calls are TRBV12-3 or TRBV12-4 and TRBJ1-2, with 8 bases aligning to TRBD1. V dropped 5 bases and J dropped 1; count of bases not matched to a gene: 9. This CDR3 is built from 16 residues. CDR3 nucleotides: TGTGCCAGCAGTCCGACCGACAGGGGAGTTAACTATGGCTACACCTTC. This gives the protein CASSPTDRGVNYGYTF.

The CDR3 bases are TGTGCCAGCAGCTATCCCCCGGGACTAGGAAGCGAGCAGTACTTC. Translating gives CASSYPPGLGSEQYF. The V and J genes are TRBV6-1 and TRBJ2-7, with 8 bases that match TRBD2. Germline CDR1 reads MNHNS; CDR2 reads SASEGT. Trimming removed 6 bases from V and 6 bases from J; junction bases left unmatched: 13. CDR3 size: 15 residues.

The rearrangement links TRBV19 to TRBJ2-2; 7 positions agree with TRBD1. The CDR3 is 17 amino acids. The V gene end was trimmed by 4 bases and the J gene end by 0 bases; junction bases not matched to a gene: 8. In germline, CDR1 is LNHDA, CDR2 SQIVND (reference sequence). This CDR3 reads CASSRDLGQSNTGELFF. CDR3 DNA: TGTGCCAGTAGTAGGGACCTGGGACAGTCGAACACCGGGGAGCTGTTTTTT.

This clonotype showed up just a few times. This chain connects TRBV25-1 to TRBJ1-2, with D unclear. The CDR3 totals 17 residues. Looked up from germline, CDR1 is MGHDK and CDR2 is SYGVNS. V lost 3 bases and J lost 4, with 21 bases in between. The CDR3 sequence is CASSDTRGMRGTYGYTF. DNA of the CDR3: TGTGCCAGCAGTGATACTCGCGGGATGAGAGGAACCTATGGCTACACCTTC.

This clonotype has ten or more counts. The V call is TRBV12-3 or TRBV12-4, the J call TRBJ1-1; 10 bases map to TRBD1. After removal of 7 bases from V and 3 bases from J, the junction contained 17 bases not matched to a gene. The CDR3 is made up of 18 amino acids. The CDR3 DNA sequence: TGTGCCAGCAATAAAAGGGTTTGGGGACAGGGGATTTACACTGAAGCTTTCTTT. It translates to CASNKRVWGQGIYTEAFF.

The chain joins TRBV28 to TRBJ2-3; no reliable D call. Germline assignment: CDR1 MDHEN and CDR2 SYDVKM. With 6 bases removed from V and 5 bases from J, the gap between germline ends came to 12 bases. The CDR3 runs 13 residues. As DNA, the CDR3 is TGTGCCAGCAGGGGATTCCTCGAAGATACGCAGTATTTT. Translation: CASRGFLEDTQYF.

This clonotype was counted ten times or more. The J gene is TRBJ2-5, the V gene TRBV12-3 or TRBV12-4; tentatively, D is TRBD2 (7 bases). The V end lost 6 bases, the J end lost 2 bases, and 13 bases lay between the germline ends. The CDR3 spans 14 residues. The CDR3 spells CASRERGGQETQYF. The CDR3 DNA sequence: TGTGCCAGCAGAGAAAGGGGGGGACAAGAGACCCAGTACTTC.

This chain uses TRBV20-1 with TRBJ2-1, with no clear D. The germline CDR1 and CDR2 sequences are DFQATT and SNEGSKA (reference sequence). The CDR3 totals 15 residues. The V end was cut by 2 bases, the J end by 0 bases, with 11 bases between. The CDR3 reads CSARSAGSSYNEQFF. CDR3 coding DNA: TGCAGTGCTAGATCGGCTGGCAGCTCCTACAATGAGCAGTTCTTC.

This clonotype was counted ten times or more. This sequence joins TRBV20-1 and TRBJ2-7, with D possibly TRBD1 on 6 matching bases. The V and J ends lost 7 bases and 0 bases respectively, with 13 bases between them. The CDR3 is 13 residues long. CDR1 and CDR2 (germline): DFQATT, SNEGSKA (reference sequence). The CDR3 protein is CSGTDPSSYEQYF. The CDR3 DNA follows: TGCAGTGGGACAGATCCCAGCTCCTACGAGCAGTACTTC.

This clonotype has more than one count but fewer than ten. The CDR3 DNA reads as TGTGCCTGGAGTGTCGGGGGAAACACCATATATTTT. Translating gives CAWSVGGNTIYF. This sequence joins TRBV30 and TRBJ1-3, with unresolved D. Germline CDR1 GTSNPN, CDR2 SVGIG (reference sequence). V lost 0 bases and J 4 bases, leaving 4 bases between the germline ends. This CDR3 comprises 12 residues.

The table lists this clonotype with a few counts. The genes are TRBV29-1 and TRBJ2-4; no clear D gene. Trimming stripped 4 bases from V and 0 bases from J, with 7 bases between. Germline V CDR1 and CDR2: SQVTM, ANQGSEA. There are 13 residues in the CDR3. The CDR3 here is CSVGPLAKNIQYF. Here the CDR3 DNA reads TGCAGCGTTGGACCCCTAGCCAAAAACATTCAGTACTTC.

The chain carries TRBV7-9 and TRBJ2-7; 7 bases are shared with TRBD1. The V gene's germline CDR1 is SEHNR and CDR2 FQNEAQ (reference sequence). After removal of 4 bases from V and 3 bases from J, the junction contained 9 bases not matched to a gene. This CDR3 region has 15 residues. CDR3 residues: CASSSTGSLVYEQYF. The CDR3 DNA reads as TGTGCCAGCAGCTCGACAGGGAGCCTTGTCTACGAGCAGTACTTC.

This clonotype showed up many times. The V gene is TRBV2, the J gene TRBJ2-5, with TRBD1 matching 8 bases. With V trimmed by 6 bases and J by 3 bases, 6 bases remained unmatched. The CDR3 runs to 14 residues. Germline V gene data show CDR1 as SNHLY and CDR2 as FYNNEI. CDR3 nucleotide sequence: TGTGCCAGCAGCGCGACAGGGGTAAAAGAGACCCAGTACTTC. Its translation: CASSATGVKETQYF.